Below, 26 T cell receptor beta chains from the same sample are listed, as sequenced in a study of cytomegalovirus exposure and HLA in healthy donors. The primer mix had 60 Vbeta and 13 Jbeta primers. The assay was immunoSEQ multiplex PCR, and TCRdb's table has in-frame clones only and misses some. The table records 120,000 or so clones, roughly 78% of them present only once. Sequenced material: PBMCs. The source is a man in his forties in good health and CMV-seronegative.

The chain employs TRBV25-1 and TRBJ2-5; D possibly corresponds to TRBD1 (5 bases). The CDR3 is made up of 17 amino acids. The V end lost 4 bases, the J end lost 0 bases, and 18 bases lay between the germline ends. Germline V gene sequence: CDR1 MGHDK, CDR2 SYGVNS. The CDR3 loop reads CASSGSLGQSYQETQYF. The DNA for the CDR3 is TGTGCCAGCAGTGGGTCATTGGGGCAGTCGTACCAAGAGACCCAGTACTTC.

This chain links TRBV5-4 with TRBJ1-6; D is ambiguous. The CDR3 totals 15 residues. The ends were cut back, 5 bases at V and 0 bases at J, with 9 bases in the middle. CDR1 and CDR2 from the germline V gene are SGHNT and YYREEE (reference sequence). The CDR3: CASSVGSSYNSPLHF. The CDR3 DNA reads TGTGCCAGCAGTGTGGGGAGCTCCTATAATTCACCCCTCCACTTT.

This clone was detected only a few times. The rearrangement uses TRBV4-1 and TRBJ1-4; 7 nucleotides align to TRBD1. This CDR3 contains 14 residues. Germline loops: CDR1 MGHRA, CDR2 YSYEKL. Trimming took 4 bases from V and 7 from J; bases not matched to a gene: 6. The CDR3 protein is CASSPQGGGEKLFF. CDR3 nucleotide sequence: TGCGCCAGCAGCCCTCAGGGGGGCGGTGAAAAACTGTTTTTT.

The chain uses TRBV5-1 and TRBJ2-5; unclear D gene. This CDR3 has 14 amino acids. V lost 0 bases and J 0 bases, leaving 6 bases between the germline ends. Germline assignment: CDR1 SGHRS and CDR2 YFSETQ. The DNA of the CDR3 is TGCGCCAGCAGCTTGGGCCAGGACCAAGAGACCCAGTACTTC. The encoded protein is CASSLGQDQETQYF.

This clone came up once. The chain's CDR3 is CASSYWRGSTDTQYF. CDR3 sequence (DNA): TGTGCCAGCAGTTATTGGCGGGGGAGCACAGATACGCAGTATTTT. V gene TRBV6-5 combines with J gene TRBJ2-3; 7 nucleotides align to TRBD2. Germline CDR1 is MNHEY and CDR2 is SVGAGI. The V and J ends lost 3 bases and 0 bases, in that order; junction bases with no gene match: 3. The CDR3 length is 15 residues.

V gene TRBV10-1 combines with J gene TRBJ2-7, with 7 bases matching TRBD2. CDR1 and CDR2 (germline): WNHNN, SYGVQD (reference sequence). The CDR3 extends over 16 amino acids. The V and J ends lost 6 bases and 2 bases, in that order; junction bases with no gene match: 13. The CDR3 protein is CASRRTPGLPTYEQYF. The CDR3 DNA reads TGCGCCAGCAGACGTACACCGGGACTACCCACCTACGAGCAGTACTTC.

CDR3 region: CASSLTSGSYEQYF. CDR3 DNA: TGTGCCAGCAGTCTTACTAGCGGGAGCTACGAGCAGTACTTC. This rearrangement joins TRBV6-5 to TRBJ2-7; 11 bases match TRBD2. The trim removed 5 bases at V and 3 bases at J, leaving 3 bases unmatched. Germline CDR1 reads MNHEY; CDR2 reads SVGAGI. The CDR3 consists of 14 residues.

This clone was detected a few times. This rearrangement joins TRBV4-1 to TRBJ2-3, with D maybe TRBD1 (6 bases). The germline V gene encodes CDR1 MGHRA and CDR2 YSYEKL. The ends were cut back, 0 bases at V and 14 bases at J, with 21 bases in the middle. The CDR3 totals 15 residues. The CDR3 sequence: CASSQEVTGPLRLYF. The CDR3, as DNA: TGCGCCAGCAGCCAAGAGGTCACAGGGCCCCTGCGCCTGTATTTT.

This clone was observed a handful of times. This chain joins TRBV5-6 and TRBJ2-7; D is unresolved. Germline V gene data show CDR1 as SGHDT and CDR2 as YYEEEE. The V gene lost 1 base and the J gene lost 6 bases, with 11 bases spanning the gap. This CDR3 has 13 amino acids. CDR3 protein: CASSLFFGSEQYF. The CDR3 DNA sequence: TGTGCCAGCAGCTTGTTTTTCGGGTCCGAGCAGTACTTC.

The genes are TRBV28 and TRBJ1-1; D is undetermined. The V gene lost 8 bases and the J gene lost 0 bases, with 7 bases spanning the gap. The germline gives CDR1 MDHEN, CDR2 SYDVKM. There are 12 residues in the CDR3. As DNA, the CDR3 is TGTGCCAGCGGGCTTTTGAACACTGAAGCTTTCTTT. Amino acids: CASGLLNTEAFF.

The chain is built from TRBV5-5 and TRBJ2-5; 9 bases match TRBD1. The assigned J gene may be wrong: the sequence end matches TRBJ2-7 better. The CDR3 contains 18 residues. Germline CDR1 SGHKS, CDR2 YYEKEE (reference sequence). In nucleotides, the CDR3 is TGTGCCAGCAGCGGCATCGGATTCGGCGACAGGGGGGGATACGAGCAGTACTTC. Its translation: CASSGIGFGDRGGYEQYF.

Worth noting for this clone: At one boundary the junction diverges from the germline segment, which might be a read error. The chain carries TRBV7-9 and TRBJ2-3; maybe TRBD2 (5 bases). CDR3 length: 16 amino acids. Germline V gene data show CDR1 as SEHNR and CDR2 as FQNEAQ (reference sequence). CDR3 DNA: TGTTCCAGCAGCCCGAAGGACTTCCCCAGCACAGATACGCAGTATTTT. Residues: CSSSPKDFPSTDTQYF.

J is TRBJ2-4 and V is TRBV7-9, with 7 nucleotides matching TRBD2. Germline V gene lookup returns CDR1 SEHNR and CDR2 FQNEAQ (reference sequence). The CDR3 has 16 amino acids. The trim removed 5 bases at V and 3 bases at J, leaving 10 bases unmatched. The CDR3 DNA follows: TGTGCCAGCAGCCCTAGAGGGGAGGGTGTCAAAAACATTCAGTACTTC. This translates into CASSPRGEGVKNIQYF.

This chain joins TRBV2 and TRBJ1-5; 10 bases map to TRBD1. Unmatched junction bases numbered 3, after V lost 4 bases and J lost 3 bases. This CDR3 is built from 15 residues. Germline V gene sequence: CDR1 SNHLY, CDR2 FYNNEI. The CDR3 DNA reads TGTGCCAGCAGTGCCGGGACAGGGGTCAATCAGCCCCAGCATTTT. Its protein is CASSAGTGVNQPQHF.

This clone was seen a single time. The chain links TRBV15 to TRBJ1-5; 7 positions agree with TRBD1. With V trimmed by 9 bases and J by 2 bases, 1 base remained unmatched. This CDR3 is 12 amino acids long. Germline V gene lookup returns CDR1 LNHNV and CDR2 YYDKDF (reference sequence). CDR3 nucleotide sequence: TGTGCCACTGGGACAGGCAATCAGCCCCAGCATTTT. Amino acid sequence: CATGTGNQPQHF.

The sample holds a few counts of this clone. This chain links TRBV30 with TRBJ1-1, with D maybe TRBD1 (5 bases). Trimming stripped 5 bases from V and 2 bases from J, with 12 bases between. This CDR3 has 13 amino acids. Germline lookup yields CDR1 GTSNPN and CDR2 SVGIG (reference sequence). The CDR3 sequence is CAWAGLVNTEAFF. Written as DNA, the CDR3 is TGTGCCTGGGCGGGACTGGTAAACACTGAAGCTTTCTTT.

The chain links TRBV29-1 to TRBJ2-3; 7 nucleotides match TRBD2. CDR1 and CDR2 (germline): SQVTM, ANQGSEA. The CDR3 runs to 15 residues. The J segment lost 4 bases and the V segment lost 4 bases, leaving 11 bases of the junction unmatched. CDR3 in DNA: TGCAGCGTTGGGCCTCCTGGACTAGAGCCAGATACGCAGTATTTT. Protein sequence: CSVGPPGLEPDTQYF.

This clone was counted a single time. The chain joins TRBV28 to TRBJ1-4, with TRBD1 matching over 7 bases. Germline trimming cut 5 bases from V and 4 bases from J; bases unmatched to any gene: 7. CDR3 length: 15 residues. Looked up from germline, CDR1 is MDHEN and CDR2 is SYDVKM. CDR3 loop: CASSDPGQINEKLFF. Written as DNA, the CDR3 is TGTGCCAGCAGTGACCCGGGACAGATTAATGAAAAACTGTTTTTT.

This chain joins TRBV10-3 and TRBJ1-5, with D hard to call. V dropped 0 bases and J dropped 4 bases, with 7 bases sitting between them. The germline gives CDR1 ENHRY, CDR2 SYGVKD. The CDR3 has 14 amino acids. As DNA, the CDR3 is TGTGCCATCAGTGAGTCCTCGGGGAATCAGCCCCAGCATTTT. Encoded protein: CAISESSGNQPQHF.

This chain links TRBV19 with TRBJ2-7; 13 nucleotides agree with TRBD2. CDR1 LNHDA and CDR2 SQIVND come from the germline V gene (reference sequence). The CDR3 spans 15 residues. V lost 5 bases and J lost 2; bases outside the gene matches: 3. In DNA, the CDR3 is TGTGCCAGTAGTGAGGGACTAGCGGGGACCTACGAGCAGTACTTC. It encodes CASSEGLAGTYEQYF.

V gene TRBV28 combines with J gene TRBJ1-4; 7 nucleotides align to TRBD1. Germline CDR1 reads MDHEN; CDR2 reads SYDVKM. This CDR3 spans 15 amino acids. The V and J ends lost 5 bases and 8 bases, in that order; junction bases with no gene match: 11. CDR3 protein: CASSPPQGFSEKLFF. CDR3 DNA sequence: TGTGCCAGCAGTCCACCACAGGGGTTTTCAGAAAAACTGTTTTTT. The whole variable domain, remainder taken from reference TRBV28 and TRBJ1-4, is DVKVTQSSRYLVKRTGEKVFLECVQDMDHENMFWYRQDPGLGLRLIYFSYDVKMKEKGDIPEGYSVSREKKERFSLILESASTNQTSMYLCASSPPQGFSEKLFFGSGTQLSVL.

V gene TRBV27 combines with J gene TRBJ1-5; tentative D call: TRBD1 (5 bases). CDR3 size: 12 residues. CDR1 and CDR2 from the germline V gene are MNHEY and SMNVEV (reference sequence). V was pared by 6 bases and J by 4 bases, with 7 bases between. CDR3 sequence: CASRGGNQPQHF. CDR3 coding DNA: TGTGCCAGCAGGGGGGGAAATCAGCCCCAGCATTTT.

The gene calls are TRBV28 and TRBJ1-1; tentatively, D is TRBD1 (5 bases). Germline V gene sequence: CDR1 MDHEN, CDR2 SYDVKM. Trimming left V 5 bases short and J 5 bases short, with 18 bases between. This CDR3 has 15 amino acids. This CDR3 is CASSGTKGGGTEAFF. The CDR3 DNA sequence: TGTGCCAGCAGTGGGACTAAAGGAGGTGGTACTGAAGCTTTCTTT.

This clone occurred once. The chain carries TRBV18 and TRBJ1-3; 7 positions match TRBD1. Germline CDR1 and CDR2: KGHSH and LQKENI. The CDR3 length is 15 residues. J was trimmed by 0 bases and V by 3 bases; bases with no gene match: 2. CDR3 residues: CASSPGQHSGNTIYF. The DNA for the CDR3 is TGTGCCAGCTCACCGGGACAGCACTCTGGAAACACCATATATTTT.

The J gene is TRBJ1-2, the V gene TRBV19, with 12 bases aligning to TRBD1. Looked up from germline, CDR1 is LNHDA and CDR2 is SQIVND (reference sequence). CDR3 length equals 16 residues. V lost 5 bases to trimming and J lost 8 bases; unmatched junction nucleotides: 12. CDR3 protein: CASSSFFGDRGPGYTF. CDR3 bases: TGTGCCAGTAGTTCTTTCTTTGGGGACAGGGGGCCCGGCTACACCTTC.

J is TRBJ2-3 and V is TRBV28, with TRBD2 identical over 9 bases. There are 15 residues in the CDR3. The V gene end was trimmed by 4 bases and the J gene end by 5 bases; junction bases not matched to a gene: 7. Per the germline V gene, CDR1 is MDHEN and CDR2 is SYDVKM. CDR3 sequence: CASSYGGREVDTQYF. As DNA, the CDR3 is TGTGCCAGCAGTTATGGCGGGAGGGAGGTAGATACGCAGTATTTT. Supplemented by reference TRBV28 and TRBJ2-3, the full variable domain reads DVKVTQSSRYLVKRTGEKVFLECVQDMDHENMFWYRQDPGLGLRLIYFSYDVKMKEKGDIPEGYSVSREKKERFSLILESASTNQTSMYLCASSYGGREVDTQYFGPGTRLTVL.